The clone carrying this T cell receptor (beta chain) was counted only a few times. Assay used: immunoSEQ multiplex PCR; TCRdb lists only in-frame clones, some missing. The repertoire includes roughly 150,000 clones, 85% to 90% of them detected once, and more than 3% sits in the top ten. This sample stems from a study of T cell responses to AZD1222 COVID-19 vaccine. The CDR3 is 16 amino acids. Trimming stripped 5 bases from V and 6 bases from J, with 17 bases between. CDR1 PRHDT and CDR2 FYEKMQ come from the germline V gene (reference sequence). The source material was peripheral blood, sampled 28 days after the second AZD1222 dose. The receptor was isolated from an adult who received the AZD1222 COVID-19 vaccine. V is TRBV13 and J is TRBJ1-6; D is undetermined. CDR3 in DNA: TGTGCCAGCAGCCAAAGCCGAGCCTTATCTAATTCACCCCTCCACTTT. This encodes CASSQSRALSNSPLHF. Complete variable domain (other parts from reference TRBV13 and TRBJ1-6): AAGVIQSPRHLIKEKRETATLKCYPIPRHDTVYWYQQGPGQDPQFLISFYEKMQSDKGSIPDRFSAQQFSDYHSELNMSSLELGDSALYFCASSQSRALSNSPLHFGNGTRLTVT.